This T cell receptor (beta chain) was recorded in a study of early T cells in non-severe SARS-CoV-2 infection. Across the study: Chains stayed unpaired after sequencing of bulk RNA from unsorted whole blood.

The study's findings and limits: Private and CD4 specificities were missed by VDJdb matching, which favored anti-spike CD8 responses.

Notes on this clonotype: Its antigen is not identified.

TCRdb reanalysed the 5' RACE reads using MiXCR and keeps one entry per CDR3 protein. The profile shows some 98,000 distinct CDR3 sequences, approximately 11% of them singletons. The CDR3 length is 15 residues. Trimming at V came to 5 bases and at J to 1 base, leaving 6 bases not matched to a gene. The germline CDR1 and CDR2 sequences are MNHNY and SVGAGI (reference sequence). This rearrangement joins TRBV6-6 to TRBJ2-7, with 9 bases that match TRBD2. The receptor comes from an adult who was a healthcare worker with PCR-confirmed SARS-CoV-2 infection or an uninfected control (not recorded which). Sequenced: whole blood. CDR3 coding DNA: TGTGCCAGCAGTGGTCATGCGGGGGGGTCCTACGAGCAGTACTTC. It specifies CASSGHAGGSYEQYF.